The TCR beta chain described here comes from a study of blood T cell repertoires in COVID-19. About the study: In each case, the material was cDNA or gDNA derived from T cells, B-cell-depleted T cells, or PBMCs.

Clones were sequenced by immunoSEQ multiplex PCR, and TCRdb holds only the in-frame ones, with some missing. The table has 200,000 to 300,000 clones, roughly 88% seen once. Donors were grouped by their self-reported clinical history. The receptor was derived from a woman aged 40 to 50 who had been exposed to COVID-19. The sequencing input was PBMCs or T cells enriched from blood (not recorded which).

The CDR3 reads CASSPSRNEQFF. The CDR3 DNA sequence: TGTGCCAGCAGCCCTAGCAGGAATGAGCAGTTCTTC. This chain joins TRBV9 and TRBJ2-1; perhaps TRBD2 as D (5 bases). This CDR3 spans 12 amino acids. The V end was cut by 4 bases, the J end by 7 bases, with 9 bases between. Germline V gene sequence: CDR1 SGDLS, CDR2 YYNGEE.